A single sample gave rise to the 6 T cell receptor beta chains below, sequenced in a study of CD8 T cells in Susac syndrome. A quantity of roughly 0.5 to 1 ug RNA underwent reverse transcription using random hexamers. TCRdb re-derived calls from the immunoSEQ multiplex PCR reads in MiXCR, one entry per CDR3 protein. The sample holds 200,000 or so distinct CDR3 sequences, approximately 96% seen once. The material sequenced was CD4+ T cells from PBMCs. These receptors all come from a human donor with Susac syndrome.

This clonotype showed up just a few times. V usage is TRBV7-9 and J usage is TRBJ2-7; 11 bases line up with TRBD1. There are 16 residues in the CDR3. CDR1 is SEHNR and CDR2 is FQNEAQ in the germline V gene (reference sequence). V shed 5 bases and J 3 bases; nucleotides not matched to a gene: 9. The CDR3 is CASSQPGGTGGYEQYF. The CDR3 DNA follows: TGTGCCAGCAGCCAACCCGGGGGGACAGGGGGCTACGAGCAGTACTTC. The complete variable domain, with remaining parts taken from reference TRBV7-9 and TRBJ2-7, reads DTGVSQNPRHKITKRGQNVTFRCDPISEHNRLYWYRQTLGQGPEFLTYFQNEAQLEKSRLLSDRFSAERPKGSFSTLEIQRTEQGDSAMYLCASSQPGGTGGYEQYFGPGTRLTVT.

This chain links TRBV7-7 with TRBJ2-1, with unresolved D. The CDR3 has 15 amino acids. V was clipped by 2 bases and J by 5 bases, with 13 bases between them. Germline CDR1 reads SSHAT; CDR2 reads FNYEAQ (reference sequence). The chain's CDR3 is CASSLRSPLDNEQFF. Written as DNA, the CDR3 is TGTGCCAGCAGCTTACGGTCACCGTTGGACAATGAGCAGTTCTTC.

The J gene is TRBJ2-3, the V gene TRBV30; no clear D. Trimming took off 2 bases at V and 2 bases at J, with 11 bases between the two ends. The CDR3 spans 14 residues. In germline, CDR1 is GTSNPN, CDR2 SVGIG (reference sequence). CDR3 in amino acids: CAWSRSRDTDTQYF. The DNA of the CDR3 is TGTGCCTGGAGTCGCTCTAGGGACACAGATACGCAGTATTTT.

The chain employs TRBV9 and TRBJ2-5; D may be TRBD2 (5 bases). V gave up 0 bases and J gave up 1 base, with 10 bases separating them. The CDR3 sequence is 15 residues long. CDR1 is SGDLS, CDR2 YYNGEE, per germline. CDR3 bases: TGTGCCAGCAGCGTAGCATCCGGGGTCCAAGAGACCCAGTACTTC. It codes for CASSVASGVQETQYF.

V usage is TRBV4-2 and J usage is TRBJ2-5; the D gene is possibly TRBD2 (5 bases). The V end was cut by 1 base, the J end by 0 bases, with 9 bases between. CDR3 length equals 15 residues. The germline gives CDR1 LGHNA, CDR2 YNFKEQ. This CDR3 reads CASSQGGVDQETQYF. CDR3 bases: TGTGCCAGCAGCCAAGGGGGAGTCGACCAAGAGACCCAGTACTTC.

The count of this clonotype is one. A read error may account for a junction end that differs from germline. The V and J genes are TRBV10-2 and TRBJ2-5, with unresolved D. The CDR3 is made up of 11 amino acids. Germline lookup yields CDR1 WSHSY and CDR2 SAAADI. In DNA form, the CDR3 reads TGCGCCAGCAGTGAGTCGGAGACCCAGAACTTC. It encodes CASSESETQNF.